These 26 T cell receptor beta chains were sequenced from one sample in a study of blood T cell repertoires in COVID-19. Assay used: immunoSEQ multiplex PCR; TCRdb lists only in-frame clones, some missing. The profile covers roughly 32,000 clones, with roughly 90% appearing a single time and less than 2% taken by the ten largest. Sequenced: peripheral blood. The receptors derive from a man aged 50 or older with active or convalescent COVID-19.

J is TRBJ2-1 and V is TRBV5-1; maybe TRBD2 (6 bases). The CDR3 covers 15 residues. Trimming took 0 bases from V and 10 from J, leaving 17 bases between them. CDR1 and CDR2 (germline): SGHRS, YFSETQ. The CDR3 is CASSLEISGLQEQFF. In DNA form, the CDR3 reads TGCGCCAGCAGCTTGGAAATTTCGGGACTCCAAGAGCAGTTCTTC.

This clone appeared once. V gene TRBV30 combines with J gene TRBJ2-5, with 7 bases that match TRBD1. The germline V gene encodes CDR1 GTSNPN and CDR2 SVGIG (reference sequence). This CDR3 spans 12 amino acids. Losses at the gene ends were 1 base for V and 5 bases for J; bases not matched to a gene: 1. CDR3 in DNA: TGTGCCTGGAGTGAACAGGGGGAGACCCAGTACTTC. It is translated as CAWSEQGETQYF.

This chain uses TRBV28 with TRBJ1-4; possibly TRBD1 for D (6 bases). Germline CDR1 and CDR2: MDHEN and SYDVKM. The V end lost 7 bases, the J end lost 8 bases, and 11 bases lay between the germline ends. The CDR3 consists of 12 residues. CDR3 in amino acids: CASNEGVEKLFF. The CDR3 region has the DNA TGTGCCAGCAACGAGGGGGTGGAAAAACTGTTTTTT.

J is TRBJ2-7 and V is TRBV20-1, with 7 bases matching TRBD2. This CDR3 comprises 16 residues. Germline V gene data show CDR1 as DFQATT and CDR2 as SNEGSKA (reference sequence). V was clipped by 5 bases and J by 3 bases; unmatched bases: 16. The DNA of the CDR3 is TGCAGTGCTGGTGGGGGAGGGTCGATCGTCCTCTACGAGCAGTACTTC. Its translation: CSAGGGGSIVLYEQYF.

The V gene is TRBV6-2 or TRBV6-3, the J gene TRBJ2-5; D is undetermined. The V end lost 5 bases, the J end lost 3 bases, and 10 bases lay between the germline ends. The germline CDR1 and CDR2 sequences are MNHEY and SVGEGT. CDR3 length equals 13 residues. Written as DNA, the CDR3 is TGTGCCAGCAGTAAAGAGGTGGAAGAGACCCAGTACTTC. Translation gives CASSKEVEETQYF.

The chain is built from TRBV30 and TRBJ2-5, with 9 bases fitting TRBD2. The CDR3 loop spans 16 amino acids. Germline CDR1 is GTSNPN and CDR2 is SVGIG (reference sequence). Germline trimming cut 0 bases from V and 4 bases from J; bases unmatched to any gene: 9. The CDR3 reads CAWSVGVAGDSETQYF. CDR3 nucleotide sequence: TGTGCCTGGAGTGTAGGGGTAGCGGGAGATTCAGAGACCCAGTACTTC.

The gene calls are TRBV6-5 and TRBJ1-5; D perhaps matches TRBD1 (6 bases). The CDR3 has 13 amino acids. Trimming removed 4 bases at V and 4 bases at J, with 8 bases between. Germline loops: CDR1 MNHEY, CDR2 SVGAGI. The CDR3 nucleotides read TGTGCCAGCAGTTTCGGACAGAATCAGCCCCAGCATTTT. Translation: CASSFGQNQPQHF.

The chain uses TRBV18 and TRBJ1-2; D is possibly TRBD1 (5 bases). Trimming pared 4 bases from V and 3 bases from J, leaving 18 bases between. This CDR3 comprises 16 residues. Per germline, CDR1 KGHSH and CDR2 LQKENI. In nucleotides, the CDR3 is TGTGCCAGCTCACGCGGAAGGGGCGATTCGGACTATGGCTACACCTTC. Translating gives CASSRGRGDSDYGYTF.

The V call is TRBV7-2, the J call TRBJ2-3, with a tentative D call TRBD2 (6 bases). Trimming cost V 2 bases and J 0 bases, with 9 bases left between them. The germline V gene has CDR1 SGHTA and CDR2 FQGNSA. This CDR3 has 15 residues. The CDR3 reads CASSLQSGSTDTQYF. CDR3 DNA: TGTGCCAGCAGCTTACAAAGCGGGAGCACAGATACGCAGTATTTT.

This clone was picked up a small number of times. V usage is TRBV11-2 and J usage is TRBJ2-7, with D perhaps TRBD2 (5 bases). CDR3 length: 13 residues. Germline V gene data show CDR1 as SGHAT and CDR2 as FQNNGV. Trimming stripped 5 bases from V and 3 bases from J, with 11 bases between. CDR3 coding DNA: TGTGCCAGCAGCCGCCGGGAAGGCTACGAGCAGTACTTC. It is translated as CASSRREGYEQYF. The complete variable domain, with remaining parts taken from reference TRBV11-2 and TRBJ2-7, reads EAGVAQSPRYKIIEKRQSVAFWCNPISGHATLYWYQQILGQGPKLLIQFQNNGVVDDSQLPKDRFSAERLKGVDSTLKIQPAKLEDSAVYLCASSRREGYEQYFGPGTRLTVT.

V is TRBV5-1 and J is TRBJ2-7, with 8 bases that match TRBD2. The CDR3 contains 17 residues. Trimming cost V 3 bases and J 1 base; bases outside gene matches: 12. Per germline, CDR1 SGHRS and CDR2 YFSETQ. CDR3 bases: TGCGCCAGCAGCTCGACCTCCCGGGCGGGAGGATCCTACGAGCAGTACTTC. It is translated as CASSSTSRAGGSYEQYF.

CDR3 coding DNA: TGCAGTGCGAGTTCAGGGTCCGATCAGCCCCAGCATTTT. It yields the protein CSASSGSDQPQHF. The chain links TRBV20-1 to TRBJ1-5, with a tentative D call TRBD1 (5 bases). Trimming removed 6 bases from V and 5 bases from J, with 14 bases in between. Germline V gene sequence: CDR1 DFQATT, CDR2 SNEGSKA (reference sequence). The CDR3 is made up of 13 amino acids.

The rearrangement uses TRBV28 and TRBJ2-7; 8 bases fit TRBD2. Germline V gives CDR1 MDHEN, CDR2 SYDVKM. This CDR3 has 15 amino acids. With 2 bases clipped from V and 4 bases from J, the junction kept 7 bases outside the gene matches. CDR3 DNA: TGTGCCAGCAGTTTAGTCAGCGGGAGTAATTACGAGCAGTACTTC. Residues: CASSLVSGSNYEQYF.

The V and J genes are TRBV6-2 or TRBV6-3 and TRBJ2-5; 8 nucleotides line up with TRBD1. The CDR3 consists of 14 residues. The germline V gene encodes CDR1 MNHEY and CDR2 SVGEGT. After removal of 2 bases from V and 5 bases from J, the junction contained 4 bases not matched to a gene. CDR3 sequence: CASSYAGGGETQYF. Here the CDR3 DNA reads TGTGCCAGCAGTTACGCAGGGGGCGGCGAGACCCAGTACTTC.

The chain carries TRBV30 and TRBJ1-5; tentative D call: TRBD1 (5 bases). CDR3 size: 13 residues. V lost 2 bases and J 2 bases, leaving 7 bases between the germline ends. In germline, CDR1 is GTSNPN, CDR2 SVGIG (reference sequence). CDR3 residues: CAWSQGGNQPQHF. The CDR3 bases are TGTGCCTGGAGTCAGGGTGGCAATCAGCCCCAGCATTTT.

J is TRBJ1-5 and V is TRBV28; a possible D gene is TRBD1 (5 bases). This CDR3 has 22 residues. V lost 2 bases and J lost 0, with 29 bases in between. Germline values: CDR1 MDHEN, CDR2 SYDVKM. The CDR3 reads CASSLEEVKGIDSDYSNQPQHF. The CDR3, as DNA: TGTGCCAGCAGTTTAGAAGAGGTCAAGGGGATAGACAGTGATTATAGCAATCAGCCCCAGCATTTT.

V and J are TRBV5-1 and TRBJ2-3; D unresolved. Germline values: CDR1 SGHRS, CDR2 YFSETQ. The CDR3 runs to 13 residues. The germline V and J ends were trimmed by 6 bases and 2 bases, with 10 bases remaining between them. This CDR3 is CASTIDITDTQYF. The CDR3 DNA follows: TGCGCCAGCACTATCGACATCACAGATACGCAGTATTTT.

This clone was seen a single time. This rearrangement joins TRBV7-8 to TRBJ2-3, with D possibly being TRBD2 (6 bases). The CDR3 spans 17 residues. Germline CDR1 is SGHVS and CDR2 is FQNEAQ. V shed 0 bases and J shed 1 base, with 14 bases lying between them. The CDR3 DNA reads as TGTGCCAGCAGCTTAGCGCGAGGGAGGTGGGGCACAGATACGCAGTATTTT. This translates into CASSLARGRWGTDTQYF.

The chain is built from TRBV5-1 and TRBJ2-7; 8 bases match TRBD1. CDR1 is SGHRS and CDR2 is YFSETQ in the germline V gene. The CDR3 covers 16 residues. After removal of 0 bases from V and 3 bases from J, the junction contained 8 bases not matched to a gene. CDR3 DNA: TGCGCCAGCAGCTTGGGGGTGACAGGGGTTATCTACGAGCAGTACTTC. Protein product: CASSLGVTGVIYEQYF.

CDR3 DNA: TGCAGCGTTGAAAGGGCTAGCGATAGCACAGATACGCAGTATTTT. The encoded protein is CSVERASDSTDTQYF. This chain links TRBV29-1 with TRBJ2-3; the D gene is possibly TRBD2 (6 bases). From germline, CDR1 is SQVTM and CDR2 ANQGSEA. Trimming pared 2 bases from V and 0 bases from J, leaving 12 bases between. This CDR3 contains 15 residues.

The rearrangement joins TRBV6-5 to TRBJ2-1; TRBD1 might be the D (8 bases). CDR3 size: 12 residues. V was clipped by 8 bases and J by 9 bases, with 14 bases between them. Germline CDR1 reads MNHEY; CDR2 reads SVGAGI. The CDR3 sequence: CASRQGRAEQFF. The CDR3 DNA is TGTGCCAGCCGACAGGGGAGGGCTGAGCAGTTCTTC.

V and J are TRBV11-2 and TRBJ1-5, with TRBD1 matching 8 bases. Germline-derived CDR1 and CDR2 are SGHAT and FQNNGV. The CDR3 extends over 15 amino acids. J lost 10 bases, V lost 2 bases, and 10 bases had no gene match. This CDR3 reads CASSLRGTGASPQHF. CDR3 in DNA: TGTGCCAGCAGCTTAAGGGGGACAGGAGCTTCACCCCAGCATTTT.

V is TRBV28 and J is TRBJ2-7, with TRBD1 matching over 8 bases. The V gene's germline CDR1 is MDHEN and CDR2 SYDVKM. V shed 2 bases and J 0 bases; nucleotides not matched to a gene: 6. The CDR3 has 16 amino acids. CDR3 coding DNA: TGTGCCAGCAGTTTAGGAGGACAGGGAATCTCCTACGAGCAGTACTTC. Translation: CASSLGGQGISYEQYF.

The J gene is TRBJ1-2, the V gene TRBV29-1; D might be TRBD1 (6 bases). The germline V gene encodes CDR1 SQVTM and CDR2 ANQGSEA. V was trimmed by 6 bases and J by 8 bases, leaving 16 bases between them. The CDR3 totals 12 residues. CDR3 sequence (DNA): TGCAGCGTGGCGGACAGAGGTGAGGGCTACACCTTC. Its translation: CSVADRGEGYTF.

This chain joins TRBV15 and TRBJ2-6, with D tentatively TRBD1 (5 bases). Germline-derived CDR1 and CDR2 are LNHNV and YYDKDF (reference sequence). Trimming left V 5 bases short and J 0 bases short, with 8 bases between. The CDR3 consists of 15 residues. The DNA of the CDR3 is TGTGCCACCAGCCAGGGATACTCTGGGGCCAACGTCCTGACTTTC. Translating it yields CATSQGYSGANVLTF.

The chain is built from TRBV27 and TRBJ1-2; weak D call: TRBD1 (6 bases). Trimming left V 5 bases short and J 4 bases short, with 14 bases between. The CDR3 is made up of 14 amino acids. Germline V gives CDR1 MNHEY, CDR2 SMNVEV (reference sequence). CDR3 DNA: TGTGCCAGCAGTCCGAACGGACAGATCTATGGCTACACCTTC. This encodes CASSPNGQIYGYTF.